The next 21 T cell receptor beta chains were all read from a single sample in a study of T cells in Graves' hyperthyroidism and ophthalmopathy. RNA transcripts provided the source from which TCR beta CDR3 regions were amplified. During a first-round RT-PCR of the TCR CDR3, the HTBI primer set was used. TCRdb used MiXCR to reprocess the multiplex PCR reads, holding one entry per CDR3 protein. The data contain roughly 700,000 distinct CDR3 sequences, 14% of them singletons. The source material was blood. These TCRs come from a woman aged 18 to 35 with Graves' hyperthyroidism.

This clonotype was seen repeatedly, ten times or more. The rearrangement joins TRBV11-3 to TRBJ2-1; TRBD2 might be the D (6 bases). Trimming stripped 4 bases from V and 11 bases from J, with 27 bases between. The CDR3 contains 17 residues. Per the germline V gene, CDR1 is SGHNT and CDR2 is YENEEA. CDR3 sequence: CASSSGTSPISSAKQFF. Here the CDR3 DNA reads TGTGCCAGCAGCTCCGGAACTAGCCCGATCTCTTCGGCCAAGCAGTTCTTC.

The chain couples TRBV6-1 to TRBJ1-4; 9 positions agree with TRBD1. This CDR3 contains 15 residues. J lost 6 bases, V lost 0 bases, and 2 bases had no gene match. Per the germline V gene, CDR1 is MNHNS and CDR2 is SASEGT. CDR3 DNA: TGTGCCAGCAGTGAAGCAACAGGGGGCTATGAAAAACTGTTTTTT. As protein: CASSEATGGYEKLFF.

This clonotype has ten or more counts. The chain is built from TRBV20-1 and TRBJ2-2; no definite D call. Deletions cut 2 bases from V and 1 base from J, with 5 bases between. CDR3 length: 13 amino acids. Per germline, CDR1 DFQATT and CDR2 SNEGSKA (reference sequence). The CDR3 bases are TGCAGTGCTAGACTGGGGAACACCGGGGAGCTGTTTTTT. This encodes CSARLGNTGELFF.

This clonotype was observed many times. The V and J genes are TRBV2 and TRBJ2-7, with 10 bases lining up with TRBD1. The CDR3 is 15 residues long. With V trimmed by 4 bases and J by 3 bases, 6 bases remained unmatched. CDR1 SNHLY and CDR2 FYNNEI come from the germline V gene. CDR3 bases: TGTGCCAGCAGTGCCCACCGGGACAGGGGCTACGAGCAGTACTTC. Translating it yields CASSAHRDRGYEQYF. Using reference TRBV2 and TRBJ2-7 for the parts outside the CDR3, the full variable domain is EPEVTQTPSHQVTQMGQEVILRCVPISNHLYFYWYRQILGQKVEFLVSFYNNEISEKSEIFDDQFSVERPDGSNFTLKIRSTKLEDSAMYFCASSAHRDRGYEQYFGPGTRLTVT.

V is TRBV7-9 and J is TRBJ2-1, with D uncertain. From germline, CDR1 is SEHNR and CDR2 FQNEAQ (reference sequence). The CDR3 contains 16 residues. V shed 2 bases and J shed 7 bases, with 18 bases lying between them. The chain's CDR3 is CASSLQGSVVPNEQFF. The CDR3 bases are TGTGCCAGCAGCTTACAAGGATCGGTAGTTCCGAATGAGCAGTTCTTC.

This clonotype was found a few times. The chain employs TRBV19 and TRBJ2-1, with D maybe TRBD1 (5 bases). The length of the CDR3 is 16 residues. Trimming left V 0 bases short and J 7 bases short, with 16 bases between. The germline V gene has CDR1 LNHDA and CDR2 SQIVND (reference sequence). DNA of the CDR3: TGTGCCAGTAGTATAGATGGGTGGGCAGGGTGGAATGAGCAGTTCTTC. Protein: CASSIDGWAGWNEQFF.

This clonotype was seen ten or more times. This sequence joins TRBV28 and TRBJ2-7; TRBD1 aligns across 9 bases. CDR3 size: 15 residues. CDR1 is MDHEN, CDR2 SYDVKM, per germline. After removal of 11 bases from V and 6 bases from J, the junction contained 17 bases not matched to a gene. The CDR3 sequence: CACKGRDRAFSEQYF. CDR3 coding DNA: TGTGCCTGCAAGGGCAGGGACAGGGCGTTTAGCGAGCAGTACTTC. Together with reference TRBV28 and TRBJ2-7, the CDR3 gives the full variable domain: DVKVTQSSRYLVKRTGEKVFLECVQDMDHENMFWYRQDPGLGLRLIYFSYDVKMKEKGDIPEGYSVSREKKERFSLILESASTNQTSMYLCACKGRDRAFSEQYFGPGTRLTVT.

This clonotype was picked up many times. The chain carries TRBV11-2 and TRBJ2-1; unclear D gene. The length of the CDR3 is 12 residues. Germline CDR1 SGHAT, CDR2 FQNNGV. Trimming pared 2 bases from V and 9 bases from J, leaving 8 bases between. In nucleotides, the CDR3 is TGTGCCAGCAGCTTAAACGTGGGTGAGCAGTTCTTC. Encoded protein: CASSLNVGEQFF.

This clonotype came up many times. The chain has TRBV6-2 or TRBV6-3 and TRBJ1-2; a weak D match, TRBD1 (5 bases). Trimming removed 5 bases from V and 3 bases from J, with 13 bases in between. Germline loops: CDR1 MNHEY, CDR2 SVGEGT. This CDR3 region has 14 residues. DNA for the CDR3: TGTGCCAGCAGTCGAGACGGGGGGTACTATGGCTACACCTTC. It codes for CASSRDGGYYGYTF.

This clonotype was seen many times. The V gene is TRBV9, the J gene TRBJ2-1, with 13 bases fitting TRBD2. J gave up 6 bases and V 3 bases, and 6 bases lay outside the gene matches. This CDR3 has 16 residues. Germline CDR1 and CDR2: SGDLS and YYNGEE. The chain's CDR3 is CASSGPGTSGTNEQFF. The DNA for the CDR3 is TGTGCCAGCAGCGGGCCCGGGACTAGCGGGACCAATGAGCAGTTCTTC.

This clonotype was counted ten times or more. This chain uses TRBV12-3 or TRBV12-4 with TRBJ2-5; unclear D gene. With 5 bases removed from V and 1 base from J, the gap between germline ends came to 14 bases. The length of the CDR3 is 15 residues. CDR3 nucleotides: TGTGCCAGCAGTGGGCGGCGCACAATCCAAGAGACCCAGTACTTC. Its translation is CASSGRRTIQETQYF.

The J gene is TRBJ2-7, the V gene TRBV6-1; D call uncertain. The germline V gene encodes CDR1 MNHNS and CDR2 SASEGT. Trimming removed 3 bases at V and 5 bases at J, with 23 bases between. The CDR3 spans 17 residues. Written as DNA, the CDR3 is TGTGCCAGCAGTGAGGCTCTAAGTTTTGGGTTCCTCCACGAGCAGTACTTC. The encoded protein is CASSEALSFGFLHEQYF.

This clonotype has ten or more counts. The rearrangement links TRBV20-1 to TRBJ2-7; 9 bases align to TRBD1. The CDR3 spans 13 residues. J gave up 4 bases and V 5 bases, and 6 bases lay outside the gene matches. CDR1 and CDR2 (germline): DFQATT, SNEGSKA (reference sequence). CDR3 nucleotides: TGCAGTGCTTGGGACAGGGTAGGGTACGAGCAGTACTTC. It is translated as CSAWDRVGYEQYF.

The CDR3 loop reads CASSPKQGQETQYF. The CDR3 DNA follows: TGCGCCAGCAGCCCCAAACAGGGACAAGAGACCCAGTACTTC. The J gene is TRBJ2-5, the V gene TRBV4-3; TRBD1 is a possible D gene (6 bases). CDR3 length: 14 amino acids. Germline CDR1 reads LGHNA; CDR2 reads YSLEER. Trimming left V 4 bases short and J 2 bases short, with 11 bases between.

The table lists this clonotype with many counts. V gene TRBV5-1 combines with J gene TRBJ2-7, with 12 positions matching TRBD1. This CDR3 region has 15 residues. After removal of 0 bases from V and 7 bases from J, the junction contained 5 bases not matched to a gene. Germline values: CDR1 SGHRS, CDR2 YFSETQ. As DNA, the CDR3 is TGCGCCAGCAGCTTGGAAGGGACAGGGGGCAGGGAGCAGTACTTC. Protein product: CASSLEGTGGREQYF.

This chain uses TRBV4-1 with TRBJ1-4; 10 nucleotides match TRBD1. V gave up 6 bases and J gave up 5 bases; unmatched junction bases: 9. The CDR3 has 16 residues. Germline lookup yields CDR1 MGHRA and CDR2 YSYEKL. The CDR3 region is CASRLQGQGGNEKLFF. The CDR3 DNA follows: TGCGCCAGCAGACTACAAGGACAGGGGGGGAATGAAAAACTGTTTTTT.

This clonotype has ten or more counts. The J gene is TRBJ2-7, the V gene TRBV2; D is uncertain. Germline V gene sequence: CDR1 SNHLY, CDR2 FYNNEI. The CDR3 extends over 14 amino acids. V lost 4 bases and J 0 bases, leaving 10 bases between the germline ends. The CDR3 loop is CASSVRAISYEQYF. In DNA form, the CDR3 reads TGTGCCAGCAGTGTACGGGCCATCTCCTACGAGCAGTACTTC.

J is TRBJ1-2 and V is TRBV7-9; D is perhaps TRBD1 (5 bases). V dropped 5 bases and J dropped 7 bases, with 17 bases sitting between them. The CDR3 contains 14 residues. Germline CDR1 SEHNR, CDR2 FQNEAQ (reference sequence). For the CDR3, the DNA is TGTGCCAGCAGCCCTAGGATCCAGGGATTTGGCTACACCTTC. This sequence encodes CASSPRIQGFGYTF.

The chain joins TRBV20-1 to TRBJ1-1; maybe TRBD1 (5 bases). Germline V gives CDR1 DFQATT, CDR2 SNEGSKA (reference sequence). The CDR3 runs 13 residues. Trimming took 6 bases from V and 3 from J, leaving 14 bases between them. The CDR3 loop is CSAPGGAHTEAFF. The DNA of the CDR3 is TGCAGTGCCCCAGGCGGGGCCCACACTGAAGCTTTCTTT.

In DNA, the CDR3 is TGCAGTGCAAGGGATCCAGGGGGGAATCAGCCCCAGCATTTT. It codes for CSARDPGGNQPQHF. The V call is TRBV20-1, the J call TRBJ1-5; 7 positions agree with TRBD1. Germline CDR1 is DFQATT and CDR2 is SNEGSKA (reference sequence). The CDR3 is 14 residues long. With 6 bases clipped from V and 4 bases from J, the junction kept 9 bases outside the gene matches.

In this sample, this clonotype turned up a few times. The genes are TRBV28 and TRBJ2-3; D ambiguous. The CDR3 consists of 11 residues. V lost 5 bases and J lost 13, with 13 bases in between. The germline gives CDR1 MDHEN, CDR2 SYDVKM. The CDR3 here is CASSKDRRKYF. CDR3 nucleotides: TGTGCCAGCAGTAAGGACCGAAGAAAGTATTTT.